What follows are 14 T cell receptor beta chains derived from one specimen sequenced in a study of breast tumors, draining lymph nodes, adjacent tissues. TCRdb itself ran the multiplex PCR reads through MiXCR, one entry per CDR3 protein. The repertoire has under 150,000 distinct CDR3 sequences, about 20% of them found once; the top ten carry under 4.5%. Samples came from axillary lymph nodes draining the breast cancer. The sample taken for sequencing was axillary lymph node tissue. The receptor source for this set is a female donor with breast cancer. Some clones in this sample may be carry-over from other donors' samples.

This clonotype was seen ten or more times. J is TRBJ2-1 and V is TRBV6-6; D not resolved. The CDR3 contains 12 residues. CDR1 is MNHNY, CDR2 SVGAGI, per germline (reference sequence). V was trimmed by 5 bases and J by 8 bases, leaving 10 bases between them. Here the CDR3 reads CASSTQGHEQFF. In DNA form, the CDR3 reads TGTGCCAGCAGTACTCAAGGGCATGAGCAGTTCTTC.

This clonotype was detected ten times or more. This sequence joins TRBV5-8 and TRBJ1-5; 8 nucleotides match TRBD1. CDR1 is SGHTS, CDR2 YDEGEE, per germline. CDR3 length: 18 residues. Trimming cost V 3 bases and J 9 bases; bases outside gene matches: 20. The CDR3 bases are TGTGCCAGCAGCTCATACGCCGGACAGGGAACGTCCTCGAGGCCCCAGCATTTT. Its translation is CASSSYAGQGTSSRPQHF. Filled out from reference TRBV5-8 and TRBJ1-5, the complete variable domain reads EAGVTQSPTHLIKTRGQQATLRCSPISGHTSVYWYQQALGLGLQFLLWYDEGEERNRGNFPPRFSGRQFPNYSSELNVNALELEDSALYLCASSSYAGQGTSSRPQHFGDGTRLSIL.

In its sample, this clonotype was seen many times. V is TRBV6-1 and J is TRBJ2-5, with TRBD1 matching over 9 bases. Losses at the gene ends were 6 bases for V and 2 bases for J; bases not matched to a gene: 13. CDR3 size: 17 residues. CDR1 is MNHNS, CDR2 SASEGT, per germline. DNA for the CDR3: TGTGCCAGCAGCCCCGACAGGGGGGTTTCGATGCAAGAGACCCAGTACTTC. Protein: CASSPDRGVSMQETQYF.

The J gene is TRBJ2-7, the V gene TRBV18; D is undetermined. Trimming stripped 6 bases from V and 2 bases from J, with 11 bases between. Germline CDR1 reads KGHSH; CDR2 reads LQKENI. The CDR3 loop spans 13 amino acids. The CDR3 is CASSAGSPYEQYF. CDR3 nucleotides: TGTGCCAGCTCCGCCGGGTCACCCTACGAGCAGTACTTC.

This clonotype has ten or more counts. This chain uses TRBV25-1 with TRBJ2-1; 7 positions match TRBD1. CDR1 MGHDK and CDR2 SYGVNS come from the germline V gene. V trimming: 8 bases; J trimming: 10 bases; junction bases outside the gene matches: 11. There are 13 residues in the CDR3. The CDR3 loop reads CASSPDRDEEQFF. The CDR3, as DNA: TGTGCCAGCTCCCCAGACAGGGACGAAGAGCAGTTCTTC.

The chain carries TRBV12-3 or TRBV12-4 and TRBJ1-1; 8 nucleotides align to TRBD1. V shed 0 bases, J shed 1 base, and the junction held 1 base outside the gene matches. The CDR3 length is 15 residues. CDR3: CASSLAGTGNTEAFF. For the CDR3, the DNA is TGTGCCAGCAGTTTAGCGGGGACAGGGAACACTGAAGCTTTCTTT.

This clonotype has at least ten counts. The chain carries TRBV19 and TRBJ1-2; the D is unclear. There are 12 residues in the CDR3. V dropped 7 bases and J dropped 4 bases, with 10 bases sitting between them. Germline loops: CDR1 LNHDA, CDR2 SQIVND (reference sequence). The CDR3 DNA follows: TGTGCCAGTAAGGAGTCGTCCTATGGCTACACCTTC. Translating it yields CASKESSYGYTF.

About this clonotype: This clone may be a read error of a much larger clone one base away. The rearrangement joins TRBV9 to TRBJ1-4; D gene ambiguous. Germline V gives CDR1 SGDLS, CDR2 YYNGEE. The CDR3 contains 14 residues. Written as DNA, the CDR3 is TGTGCCAGCAGTGAACAGCCAACTAGTGAAAAACTGTTTTTT. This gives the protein CASSEQPTSEKLFF.

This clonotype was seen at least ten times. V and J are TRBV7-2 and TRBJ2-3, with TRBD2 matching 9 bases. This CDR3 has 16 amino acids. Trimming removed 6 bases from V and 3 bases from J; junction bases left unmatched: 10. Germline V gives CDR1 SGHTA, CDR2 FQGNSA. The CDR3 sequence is CASRFRTSGLTDTQYF. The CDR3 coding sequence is TGTGCCAGCAGATTCCGTACTAGCGGGCTAACAGATACGCAGTATTTT.

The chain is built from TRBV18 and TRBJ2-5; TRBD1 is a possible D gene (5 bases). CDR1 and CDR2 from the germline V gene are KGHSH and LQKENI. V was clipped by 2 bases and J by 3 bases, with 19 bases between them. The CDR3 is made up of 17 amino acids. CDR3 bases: TGTGCCAGCTCACCAGTTAGCTCCGCAGGGCCTAAAGAGACCCAGTACTTC. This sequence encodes CASSPVSSAGPKETQYF.

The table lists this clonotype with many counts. DNA for the CDR3: TGTGCCAGCAGCGTACCAGGGTCAGATACGCAGTATTTT. It is translated as CASSVPGSDTQYF. The chain couples TRBV9 to TRBJ2-3; TRBD1 is a possible D gene (5 bases). Deletions cut 1 base from V and 4 bases from J, with 7 bases between. From germline, CDR1 is SGDLS and CDR2 YYNGEE. This CDR3 comprises 13 residues.

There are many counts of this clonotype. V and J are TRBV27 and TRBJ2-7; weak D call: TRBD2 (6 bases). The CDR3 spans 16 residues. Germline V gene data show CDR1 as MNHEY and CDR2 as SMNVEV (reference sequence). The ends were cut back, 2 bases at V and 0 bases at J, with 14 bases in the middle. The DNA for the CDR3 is TGTGCCAGCAGTTTAACGCCTAGCGCTAGCTCCTACGAGCAGTACTTC. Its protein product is CASSLTPSASSYEQYF.

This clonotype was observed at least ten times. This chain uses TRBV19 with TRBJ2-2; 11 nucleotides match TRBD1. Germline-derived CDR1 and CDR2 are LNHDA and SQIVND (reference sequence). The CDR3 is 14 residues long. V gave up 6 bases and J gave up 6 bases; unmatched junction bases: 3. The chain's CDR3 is CASRGQGVAGELFF. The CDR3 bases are TGTGCCAGTAGGGGACAGGGGGTCGCCGGGGAGCTGTTTTTT. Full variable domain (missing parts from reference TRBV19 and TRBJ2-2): DGGITQSPKYLFRKEGQNVTLSCEQNLNHDAMYWYRQDPGQGLRLIYYSQIVNDFQKGDIAEGYSVSREKKESFPLTVTSAQKNPTAFYLCASRGQGVAGELFFGEGSRLTVL.

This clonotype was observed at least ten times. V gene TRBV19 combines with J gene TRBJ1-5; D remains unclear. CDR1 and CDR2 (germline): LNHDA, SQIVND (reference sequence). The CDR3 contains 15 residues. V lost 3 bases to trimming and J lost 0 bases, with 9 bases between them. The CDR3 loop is CASSMPAYSNQPQHF. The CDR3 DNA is TGTGCCAGTAGTATGCCTGCATATAGCAATCAGCCCCAGCATTTT.